Listed here are 2 T cell receptor beta chains from one sample, sequenced in a study of T cell responses to AZD1222 COVID-19 vaccine. This table comes from immunoSEQ multiplex PCR, and its TCRdb copy is limited to in-frame clones, with some not included. The table includes about 59,000 clones, 85% to 90% detected once. The starting material was peripheral blood, obtained 28 days after the second AZD1222 dose. The receptors shown here come from an adult who received the AZD1222 COVID-19 vaccine.

The chain joins TRBV19 to TRBJ2-2, with D tentatively TRBD1 or TRBD2 (6 bases each). CDR1 and CDR2 from the germline V gene are LNHDA and SQIVND (reference sequence). This CDR3 is built from 16 residues. V was shortened by 0 bases and J by 6 bases, with 14 bases between the two germline ends. The CDR3 sequence is CASSIDLGGHAGELFF. CDR3 bases: TGTGCCAGTAGTATAGATCTGGGGGGCCACGCCGGGGAGCTGTTTTTT.

V usage is TRBV3-1 (or the pseudogene TRBV3-2) and J usage is TRBJ2-7; 7 bases map to TRBD1. There are 14 residues in the CDR3. V trimming: 4 bases; J trimming: 0 bases; junction bases outside the gene matches: 3. Germline V gene lookup returns CDR1 LGHDT and CDR2 YNNKEL (reference sequence). CDR3 sequence (DNA): TGTGCCAGCAGCCTGGACAGGAGCTCCTACGAGCAGTACTTC. It is translated as CASSLDRSSYEQYF.